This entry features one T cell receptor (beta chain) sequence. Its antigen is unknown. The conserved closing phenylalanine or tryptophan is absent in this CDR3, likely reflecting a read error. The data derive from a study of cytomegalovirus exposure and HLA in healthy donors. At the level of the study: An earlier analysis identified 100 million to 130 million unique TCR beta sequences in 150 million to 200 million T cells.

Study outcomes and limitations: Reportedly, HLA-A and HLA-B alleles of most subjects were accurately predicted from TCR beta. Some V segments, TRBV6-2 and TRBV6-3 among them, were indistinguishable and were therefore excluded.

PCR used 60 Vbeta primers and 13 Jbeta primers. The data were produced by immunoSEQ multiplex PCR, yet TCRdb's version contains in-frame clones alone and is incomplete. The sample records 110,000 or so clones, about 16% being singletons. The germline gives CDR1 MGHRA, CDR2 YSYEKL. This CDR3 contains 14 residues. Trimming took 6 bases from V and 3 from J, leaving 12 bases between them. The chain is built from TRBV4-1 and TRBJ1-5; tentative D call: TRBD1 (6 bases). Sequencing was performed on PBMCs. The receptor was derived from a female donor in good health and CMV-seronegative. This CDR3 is CASRQTGFNQPQHV. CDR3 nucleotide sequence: TGCGCCAGCAGACAAACAGGGTTCAATCAGCCCCAGCATGTT.